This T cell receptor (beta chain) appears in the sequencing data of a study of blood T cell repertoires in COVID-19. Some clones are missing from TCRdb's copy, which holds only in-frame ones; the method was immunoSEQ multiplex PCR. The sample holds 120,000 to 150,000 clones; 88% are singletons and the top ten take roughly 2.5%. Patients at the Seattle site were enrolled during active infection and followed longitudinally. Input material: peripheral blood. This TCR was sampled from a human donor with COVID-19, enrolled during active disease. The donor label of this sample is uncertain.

CDR3 coding DNA: TGTGCCAGCAGCTACCAGGGGACCCAAGAGACCCAGTACTTC. Translating gives CASSYQGTQETQYF. V gene TRBV5-4 combines with J gene TRBJ2-5; D may be TRBD1 (6 bases). The CDR3 contains 14 residues. Germline-derived CDR1 and CDR2 are SGHNT and YYREEE (reference sequence). V was shortened by 3 bases and J by 1 base, with 10 bases between the two germline ends.